One and the same sample provided the 22 T cell receptor beta chains below, sequenced in a study of T cell responses to AZD1222 COVID-19 vaccine. TCRdb keeps only in-frame clones here, not all; method: immunoSEQ multiplex PCR. The sample comprises 110,000 or so clones, around nine tenths of which are singletons, and roughly 3% rests with the top ten. The starting material was peripheral blood, obtained on day 0 of MenACWY control vaccination. The receptors here all came from an adult in good health.

Details on this clone: Distinct nucleotide sequences in the sample also encode this CDR3. The chain employs TRBV12-3 or TRBV12-4 and TRBJ1-1, with D unclear. V lost 8 bases and J lost 1, with 5 bases in between. The CDR3 loop spans 11 amino acids. CDR3 protein: CASSWNTEAFF. The CDR3 bases are TGTGCCAGCTCGTGGAACACTGAAGCTTTCTTT.

This clone was seen a single time. The chain links TRBV2 to TRBJ1-5; a possible D gene is TRBD1 (5 bases). CDR1 and CDR2 from the germline V gene are SNHLY and FYNNEI. Trimming cost V 5 bases and J 7 bases, with 15 bases left between them. This CDR3 has 14 amino acids. CDR3 protein: CASSITQGSQPQHF. DNA of the CDR3: TGTGCCAGCAGTATAACCCAGGGAAGCCAGCCCCAGCATTTT.

Here the CDR3 reads CASRERGTAINSPLHF. In nucleotides, the CDR3 is TGTGCCAGCAGGGAGAGAGGGACAGCTATTAATTCACCCCTCCACTTT. The gene calls are TRBV5-4 and TRBJ1-6, with 7 positions matching TRBD1. The CDR3 has 16 residues. V was pared by 5 bases and J by 6 bases, with 11 bases of the junction left unmatched. CDR1 is SGHNT and CDR2 is YYREEE in the germline V gene (reference sequence).

This rearrangement joins TRBV6-4 to TRBJ1-1; D remains unclear. There are 14 residues in the CDR3. Germline loops: CDR1 MRHNA, CDR2 SNTAGT. V was trimmed by 2 bases and J by 4 bases, leaving 11 bases between them. The chain's CDR3 is CASSDQSGSTEAFF. In DNA, the CDR3 is TGTGCCAGCAGTGACCAGTCGGGGAGCACTGAAGCTTTCTTT.

The rearrangement uses TRBV4-1 and TRBJ2-2; either TRBD1 or TRBD2 may fit D (5 bases each). V was pared by 4 bases and J by 6 bases, with 12 bases between. Germline CDR1 is MGHRA and CDR2 is YSYEKL. The length of the CDR3 is 14 residues. The CDR3 DNA is TGCGCCAGCAGCCCAACGTGGGACCCCGGGGAGCTGTTTTTT. The encoded protein is CASSPTWDPGELFF.

CDR3 loop: CSVEDWVPAGNTIYF. In nucleotides, the CDR3 is TGCAGCGTTGAAGATTGGGTTCCGGCCGGAAACACCATATATTTT. This chain uses TRBV29-1 with TRBJ1-3; the D is unclear. Germline lookup yields CDR1 SQVTM and CDR2 ANQGSEA. The CDR3 runs 15 residues. V dropped 0 bases and J dropped 4 bases, with 13 bases sitting between them.

Only one count was recorded for this clone. As DNA, the CDR3 is TGTGCCAGCAGCGTAGCTGACAGGCCAGGAGCTTTCTTT. Amino acids: CASSVADRPGAFF. The V call is TRBV9, the J call TRBJ1-1; TRBD1 might be the D (6 bases). Germline V gives CDR1 SGDLS, CDR2 YYNGEE. Trimming took off 0 bases at V and 10 bases at J, with 13 bases between the two ends. The CDR3 loop spans 13 amino acids.

This chain joins TRBV3-1 (or the pseudogene TRBV3-2) and TRBJ2-5; 7 bases are a match to TRBD1. The CDR3 consists of 13 residues. The germline V gene has CDR1 LGHDT and CDR2 YNNKEL (reference sequence). V shed 4 bases, J shed 2 bases, and the junction held 1 base outside the gene matches. CDR3 loop: CASSPGQQETQYF. The CDR3 DNA reads TGTGCCAGCAGCCCGGGACAGCAAGAGACCCAGTACTTC.

This clone was seen more than once but under ten times. The chain joins TRBV11-3 to TRBJ2-5; possibly TRBD1 or TRBD2 for D (6 bases each). V shed 0 bases and J shed 5 bases, with 10 bases lying between them. The V gene's germline CDR1 is SGHNT and CDR2 YENEEA. This CDR3 has 14 amino acids. CDR3 DNA sequence: TGTGCCAGCAGCTTAGAGGGGGGCGCGGAGACCCAGTACTTC. Protein: CASSLEGGAETQYF.

The chain employs TRBV6-5 and TRBJ1-5; D is unresolved. CDR1 and CDR2 (germline): MNHEY, SVGAGI. Trimming removed 6 bases at V and 4 bases at J, with 10 bases between. CDR3 length: 13 residues. In DNA, the CDR3 is TGTGCCAGCAGCTTAGGAACAAATCAGCCCCAGCATTTT. Translation: CASSLGTNQPQHF.

The chain carries TRBV6-2 or TRBV6-3 and TRBJ2-7, with D tentatively TRBD1 (7 bases). Germline V gene sequence: CDR1 MNHEY, CDR2 SVGEGT. Trimming stripped 8 bases from V and 5 bases from J, with 22 bases between. CDR3 size: 15 residues. CDR3 region: CASGSEGQGGDEQYF. The CDR3 DNA reads TGTGCCAGCGGTTCAGAGGGGCAGGGGGGCGACGAGCAGTACTTC.

The chain combines TRBV11-3 with TRBJ1-5; no reliable D call. Trimming pared 5 bases from V and 4 bases from J, leaving 15 bases between. CDR1 and CDR2 from the germline V gene are SGHNT and YENEEA. The CDR3 has 15 amino acids. The CDR3 is CASSLGSALNQPQHF. The CDR3 nucleotides read TGTGCCAGCAGCCTAGGGTCCGCCCTAAATCAGCCCCAGCATTTT.

This chain uses TRBV11-2 with TRBJ1-2; 7 bases align to TRBD1. In germline, CDR1 is SGHAT, CDR2 FQNNGV. The CDR3 runs 15 residues. With 5 bases clipped from V and 7 bases from J, the junction kept 13 bases outside the gene matches. The DNA of the CDR3 is TGTGCCAGCAGCGCAGCCGGGACAGAGGGCTCTGGCTACACCTTC. Translating it yields CASSAAGTEGSGYTF.

The chain links TRBV5-1 to TRBJ2-2; 7 bases fit TRBD1. The CDR3 sequence is 15 residues long. Germline loops: CDR1 SGHRS, CDR2 YFSETQ. V dropped 3 bases and J dropped 3; count of bases not matched to a gene: 5. The CDR3 DNA is TGCGCCAGCAGCTATGACAGGGCCGACACCGGGGAGCTGTTTTTT. It translates to CASSYDRADTGELFF.

This chain uses TRBV5-1 with TRBJ1-2; D possibly corresponds to TRBD1 (6 bases). V gave up 0 bases and J gave up 4 bases, with 16 bases separating them. The CDR3 consists of 16 residues. The germline V gene has CDR1 SGHRS and CDR2 YFSETQ. CDR3 coding DNA: TGCGCCAGCAGCTTGGAAGAGATGGGGGCCCGCTATGGCTACACCTTC. It yields the protein CASSLEEMGARYGYTF.

The rearrangement uses TRBV4-1 and TRBJ2-1; 9 positions match TRBD2. With 0 bases clipped from V and 5 bases from J, the junction kept 11 bases outside the gene matches. Per the germline V gene, CDR1 is MGHRA and CDR2 is YSYEKL. The CDR3 covers 18 residues. The DNA of the CDR3 is TGCGCCAGCAGCCAAGAACACAGCGGGGGGCCCGGCCACAATGAGCAGTTCTTC. Translating gives CASSQEHSGGPGHNEQFF.

The chain uses TRBV28 and TRBJ1-2; D perhaps matches TRBD1 (5 bases). This CDR3 has 13 amino acids. The germline gives CDR1 MDHEN, CDR2 SYDVKM. Trimming removed 5 bases at V and 0 bases at J, with 7 bases between. The CDR3: CASSTGPNYGYTF. The CDR3 DNA reads as TGTGCCAGCAGTACGGGGCCTAACTATGGCTACACCTTC.

This chain's CDR3 is CSASHRGTEAFF. The CDR3 nucleotides are TGCAGTGCTAGTCACAGGGGCACTGAAGCTTTCTTT. The chain combines TRBV20-1 with TRBJ1-1; 7 bases align to TRBD1. This CDR3 is built from 12 residues. V lost 3 bases, J lost 4 bases, and 2 bases stayed unmatched. Germline loops: CDR1 DFQATT, CDR2 SNEGSKA (reference sequence).

This chain connects TRBV5-6 to TRBJ2-7; the match to TRBD1 covers 8 bases. The germline V gene encodes CDR1 SGHDT and CDR2 YYEEEE. J lost 4 bases, V lost 4 bases, and 10 bases had no gene match. The CDR3 sequence is 15 residues long. In DNA, the CDR3 is TGTGCCAGCAGCACCGGGACAGGACTACCGTACGAGCAGTACTTC. It yields the protein CASSTGTGLPYEQYF.

In this sample, this clone turned up once. CDR3 protein: CASSQDRAGLTYNSPLHF. CDR3 nucleotide sequence: TGCGCCAGCAGCCAAGATAGGGCAGGGCTAACCTATAATTCACCCCTCCACTTT. The chain joins TRBV4-1 to TRBJ1-6, with D possibly being TRBD1 (5 bases). This CDR3 spans 18 amino acids. Germline V gives CDR1 MGHRA, CDR2 YSYEKL. Trimming shortened V by 0 bases and J by 2 bases, and 14 bases separated the two germline ends.

The count of this clone is one. The rearrangement joins TRBV11-2 to TRBJ1-5, with a tentative D call TRBD1 (5 bases). Germline V CDR1 and CDR2: SGHAT, FQNNGV. The CDR3 is made up of 13 amino acids. Between the trimmed V and J ends, which lost 8 bases and 3 bases, there was a span of 11 bases. CDR3 bases: TGTGCCAGCCAACGGGGACTCAATCAGCCCCAGCATTTT. Encoded protein: CASQRGLNQPQHF.

CDR3 sequence (DNA): TGTGCCAGCTCCCGAAGCCCGGGAGATACGCAGTATTTT. Its protein is CASSRSPGDTQYF. This chain uses TRBV18 with TRBJ2-3; D ambiguous. Per the germline V gene, CDR1 is KGHSH and CDR2 is LQKENI. The CDR3 consists of 13 residues. V was shortened by 6 bases and J by 5 bases, with 12 bases between the two germline ends.